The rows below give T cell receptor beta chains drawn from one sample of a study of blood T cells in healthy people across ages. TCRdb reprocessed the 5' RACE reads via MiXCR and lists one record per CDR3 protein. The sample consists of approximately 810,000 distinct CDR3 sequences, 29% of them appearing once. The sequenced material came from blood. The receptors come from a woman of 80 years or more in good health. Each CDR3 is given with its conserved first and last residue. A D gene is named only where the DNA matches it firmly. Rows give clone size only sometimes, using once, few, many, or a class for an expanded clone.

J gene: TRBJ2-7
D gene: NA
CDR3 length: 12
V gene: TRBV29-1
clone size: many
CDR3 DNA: TGCAGCGTTGTCCCGTCGGCCTACGAGCAGTACTTC
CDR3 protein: CSVVPSAYEQYF

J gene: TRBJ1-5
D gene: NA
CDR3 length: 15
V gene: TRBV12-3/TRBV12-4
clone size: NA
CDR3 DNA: TGTGCCAGCAGTTGGGGGGGAAGTAGCAATCAGCCCCAGCATTTT
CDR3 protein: CASSWGGSSNQPQHF

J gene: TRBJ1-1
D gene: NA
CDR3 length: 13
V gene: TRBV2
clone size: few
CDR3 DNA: TGTGCCAGCGGGGCGGGGTTTGTCACTGAAGCTTTCTTT
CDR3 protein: CASGAGFVTEAFF

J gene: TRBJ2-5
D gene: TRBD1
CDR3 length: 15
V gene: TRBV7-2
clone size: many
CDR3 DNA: TGTGCCAGCAGCTTTCGTTTACAGGGGAGAGAGACCCAGTACTTC
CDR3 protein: CASSFRLQGRETQYF

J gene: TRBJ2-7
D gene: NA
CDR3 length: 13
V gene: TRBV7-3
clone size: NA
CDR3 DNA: TGTGCCAGCAGCTTCGGGGTGAGGTACGAGCAGTACTTC
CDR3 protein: CASSFGVRYEQYF

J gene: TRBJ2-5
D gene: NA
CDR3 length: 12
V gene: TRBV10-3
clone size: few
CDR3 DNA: TGTGCCATCAGCGCGGGCAGAGAGACCCAGTACTTC
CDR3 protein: CAISAGRETQYF

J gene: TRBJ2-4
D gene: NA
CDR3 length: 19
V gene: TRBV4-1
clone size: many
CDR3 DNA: TGCGCCAGCAGCCAAGATCGGGTCTCACCGAACATAGCCAAAAACATTCAGTACTTC
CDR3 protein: CASSQDRVSPNIAKNIQYF

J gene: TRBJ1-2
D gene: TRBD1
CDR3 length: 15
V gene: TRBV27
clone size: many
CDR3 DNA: TGTGCCAGCAGTTTATCGGGACAGAATAACTATGGCTACACCTTC
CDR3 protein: CASSLSGQNNYGYTF

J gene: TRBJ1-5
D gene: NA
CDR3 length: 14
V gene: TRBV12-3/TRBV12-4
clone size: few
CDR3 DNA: TGTGCCAGCAGTTTAGAGACAACGAATCAGCCCCAGCATTTT
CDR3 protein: CASSLETTNQPQHF

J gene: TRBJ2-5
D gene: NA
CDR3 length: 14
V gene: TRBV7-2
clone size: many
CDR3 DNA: TGTGCCAGCAGCTTGAGTAGGGAGGCTGAGACCCAGTACTTC
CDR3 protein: CASSLSREAETQYF

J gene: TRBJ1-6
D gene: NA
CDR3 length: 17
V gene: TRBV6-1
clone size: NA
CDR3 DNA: TGTGCCAGCAGTGAATCGAGGTATAACCCCGATAATTCACCCCTCCACTTT
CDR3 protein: CASSESRYNPDNSPLHF

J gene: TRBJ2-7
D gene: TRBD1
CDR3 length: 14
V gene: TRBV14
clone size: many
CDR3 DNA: TGTGCCAGCAGCCGACCGGGACAGGGCTACGAGCAGTACTTC
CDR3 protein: CASSRPGQGYEQYF

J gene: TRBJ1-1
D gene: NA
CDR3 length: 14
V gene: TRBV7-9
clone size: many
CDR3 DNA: TGTGCCAGCAGCCCCAGGGTATTGAACACTGAAGCTTTCTTT
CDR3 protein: CASSPRVLNTEAFF

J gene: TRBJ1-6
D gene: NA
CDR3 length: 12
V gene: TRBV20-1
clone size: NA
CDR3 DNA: TGCAGTGCTAGAGATACCTATTCACCCCTCCACTTT
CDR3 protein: CSARDTYSPLHF

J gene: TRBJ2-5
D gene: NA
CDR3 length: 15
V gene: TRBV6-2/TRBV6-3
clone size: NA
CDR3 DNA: TGTGCCAGCAGTTACGCCGGGGGGCCCTACAATGAGCAGTACTTC
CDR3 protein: CASSYAGGPYNEQYF

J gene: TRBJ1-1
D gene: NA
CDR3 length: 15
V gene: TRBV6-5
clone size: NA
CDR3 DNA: TGTGCCAGCAGTTACTCGATGGGGGCTGGCACTGAAGCTTTCTTT
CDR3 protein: CASSYSMGAGTEAFF